Listed here is a single T cell receptor beta chain. The count of this clone is one. Its antigen is currently not known. Per-base qualities were not stored, and no clone one base away is much larger. This entry is derived from a study of blood T cell repertoires in COVID-19 (dated by TCRdb to the early 2020s). Background for the entire study: Samples covering the acute and convalescent phases of COVID-19 were provided by collaborators in the United States, Italy and Spain. The material from the prospective study consisted of cDNA or gDNA derived from T cells, B-cell-depleted T cells, or PBMCs. The dataset comprised deeply sampled blood TCRbeta repertoires from subjects exposed to, actively infected with, or recovered from COVID-19. The repertoires were made available in a free public database intended to serve as a resource for research on the immune response to SARS-CoV-2. Samples were obtained from the ongoing ImmuneRACE study (first 160 participants) and from some 1,200 subjects provided by 6 global collaborators. The sample metadata nearly always contained a de-identified subject ID, COVID-19 status, age in years and sex. Where available, HLA class I and class II types were taken from metadata supplied by the sample provider and were not determined by assay-based typing.

The paper as a whole reports these results and caveats: The quantity of clinical and demographic metadata differed by source and by participant and was supplied without curation.

Participants in the prospective study were enrolled through a virtual design, were aged roughly 18 to 95 years, and lived in under 25 United States geographic areas. In the prospective study, cohorts were assigned on the basis of participant-reported clinical history obtained from a screening survey and a study questionnaire. For ImmuneRACE Cohort 3, a participant was defined as recovered based on two consecutive negative NP/OP PCR tests, clearance by a healthcare professional, or resolution of symptoms. In the prospective study, whole blood, serum and a nasopharyngeal or oropharyngeal swab were collected from each participant by mobile phlebotomists. Prospective study participants could optionally give additional blood draws and questionnaires over an approximately two-month period. Blood samples from the prospective study were shipped frozen or at room temperature prior to DNA extraction. The immunoSEQ Assay, a bias-controlled multiplex PCR, was used to amplify TCRbeta CDR3 regions from genomic DNA. The original pipeline was this. The number of nucleated cells in each sample was estimated by amplification of reference gene primers within the assay. To quantify the absolute abundance of each unique TCRbeta CDR3 rearrangement, sequence reads were collapsed and filtered. Productive Simpson clonality was computed per sample as the square root of Simpson's diversity index over productive rearrangements. Held by TCRdb, this immuneACCESS table contains in-frame sequences only and omits some clones. Under half of the omission traces to an unresolved V gene where checked; the cause of the rest is unknown. D and trimming were read from the DNA, whereas the V and J calls and clone size are those reported in that table. The sample records around 240,000 clones, about 82% of which are singletons. The top ten hold around 2.1% of the sample.

What was sequenced was PBMCs or T cells enriched from blood (not recorded which). This receptor was identified in a woman between 50 and 59 years old who had recovered from COVID-19.

The CDR3 region reads CASSPGQGATVYNEQFF. The DNA is as follows: TGTGCCAGCAGCCCGGGACAGGGGGCGACGGTGTACAATGAGCAGTTCTTC. Here the chain combines TRBV7-6 and TRBJ2-1; 12 bases in the junction line up with TRBD1. From the germline V gene, CDR1 is SGHVS and CDR2 is FNYEAQ. Germline trimming: 5 bases from V, 4 bases from J; junction bases outside gene matches: 9. The CDR3 runs 17 residues from the cysteine to the phenylalanine. The CDR3 DNA has 51 bases and is translated from base 1.